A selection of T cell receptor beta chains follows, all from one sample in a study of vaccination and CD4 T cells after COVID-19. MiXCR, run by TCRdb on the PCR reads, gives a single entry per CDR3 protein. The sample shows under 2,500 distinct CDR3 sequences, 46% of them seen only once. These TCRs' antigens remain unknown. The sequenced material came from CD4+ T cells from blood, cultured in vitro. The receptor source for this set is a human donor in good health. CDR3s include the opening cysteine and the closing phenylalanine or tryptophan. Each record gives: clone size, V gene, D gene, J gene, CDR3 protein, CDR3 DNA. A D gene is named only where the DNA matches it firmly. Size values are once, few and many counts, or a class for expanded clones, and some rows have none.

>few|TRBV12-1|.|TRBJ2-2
CASSFVGGYTGELFF
TGTGCCAGCAGCTTTGTAGGGGGGTACACCGGGGAGCTGTTTTTT
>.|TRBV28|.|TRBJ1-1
CASSFPLQGPEAFF
TGTGCCAGCAGTTTCCCCCTACAGGGACCTGAAGCTTTCTTT
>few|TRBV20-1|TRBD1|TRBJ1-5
CSVRSGTGGHQPQHF
TGCAGTGTTCGATCCGGGACAGGGGGCCATCAGCCCCAGCATTTT
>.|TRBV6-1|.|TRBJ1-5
CASRRGIGSNQPQHF
TGTGCCAGCAGACGGGGTATAGGGAGCAATCAGCCCCAGCATTTT
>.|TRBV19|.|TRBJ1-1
CASSSRQKGVIEAFF
TGTGCCAGTAGTAGTAGGCAGAAAGGGGTCATTGAAGCTTTCTTT
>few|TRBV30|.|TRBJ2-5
CAWSLGFETQYF
TGTGCCTGGAGCTTGGGTTTTGAGACCCAGTACTTC
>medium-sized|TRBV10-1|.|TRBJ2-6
CASSVERRSGANVLTF
TGCGCCAGCAGTGTTGAGCGACGCTCTGGGGCCAACGTCCTGACTTTC
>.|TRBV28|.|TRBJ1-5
CASTSSGYSNQPQHF
TGTGCCAGCACCTCAAGCGGGTATAGCAATCAGCCCCAGCATTTT
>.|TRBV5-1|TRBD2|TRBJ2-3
CASSLPSGRAVGTDTQYF
TGCGCCAGCAGCTTACCTAGCGGGAGGGCCGTCGGCACAGATACGCAGTATTTT
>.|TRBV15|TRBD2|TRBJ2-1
CATSRDHSGSRYNEQFF
TGTGCCACCAGCAGGGATCATAGCGGGAGTAGATACAATGAGCAGTTCTTC
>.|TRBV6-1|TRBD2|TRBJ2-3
CASTQRGGSDTQYF
TGTGCCAGCACCCAGCGGGGGGGATCAGATACGCAGTATTTT
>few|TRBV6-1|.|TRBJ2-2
CASSARQVPGELFF
TGTGCCAGCAGTGCCCGACAGGTCCCCGGGGAGCTGTTTTTT
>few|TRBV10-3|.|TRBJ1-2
CAIGGGNSNYGYTF
TGTGCCATCGGGGGAGGAAACTCTAACTATGGCTACACCTTC
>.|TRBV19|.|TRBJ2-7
CASSARAYEQYF
TGTGCCAGTAGTGCAAGAGCCTACGAGCAGTACTTC
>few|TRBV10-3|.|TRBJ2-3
CAISDHQRGLLATDTQYF
TGTGCCATCAGTGATCACCAGCGCGGCCTGTTAGCCACAGATACGCAGTATTTT
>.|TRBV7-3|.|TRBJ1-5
CASSPELGQPQHF
TGTGCCAGCAGCCCAGAACTGGGTCAGCCCCAGCATTTT
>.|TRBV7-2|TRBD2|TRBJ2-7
CASGVTSGSPEQYF
TGTGCCAGCGGCGTTACTAGCGGGAGTCCCGAGCAGTACTTC
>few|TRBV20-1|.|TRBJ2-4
CSARPGGPGDIQYF
TGCAGTGCTAGACCCGGGGGGCCTGGGGACATTCAGTACTTC
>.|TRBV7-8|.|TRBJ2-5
CASSLVLETQYF
TGTGCCAGCAGCTTAGTATTGGAGACCCAGTACTTC
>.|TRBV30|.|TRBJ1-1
CAWSARGGNTEAFF
TGTGCCTGGAGTGCTCGGGGGGGGAACACTGAAGCTTTCTTT
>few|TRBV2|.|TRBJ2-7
CASSPTPHEQYF
TGTGCCAGCAGTCCTACCCCCCACGAGCAGTACTTC
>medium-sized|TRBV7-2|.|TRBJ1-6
CASSSPFRGRSPLHF
TGTGCCAGCAGCTCGCCTTTTAGGGGGAGATCACCCCTCCACTTT
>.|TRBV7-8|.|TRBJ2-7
CASSIGTAYEQYF
TGTGCCAGCAGCATTGGGACGGCCTACGAGCAGTACTTC
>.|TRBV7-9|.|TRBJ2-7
CASSLGRYEQYF
TGTGCCAGCAGCTTAGGTCGCTACGAGCAGTACTTC
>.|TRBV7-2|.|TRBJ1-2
CVSSFEPRYGYTF
TGTGTCAGCAGCTTCGAGCCACGCTATGGCTACACCTTC
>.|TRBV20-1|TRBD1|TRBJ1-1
CSATRDSANTEAFF
TGCAGTGCTACCCGGGACAGCGCGAACACTGAAGCTTTCTTT
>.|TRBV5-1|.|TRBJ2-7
CASSPVGLPTYEQYF
TGCGCCAGCAGCCCTGTTGGGCTACCCACCTACGAGCAGTACTTC
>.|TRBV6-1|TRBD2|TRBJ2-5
CASSEHSNIGLAGGETQYF
TGTGCCAGCAGTGAACACAGTAATATCGGACTAGCGGGAGGAGAGACCCAGTACTTC
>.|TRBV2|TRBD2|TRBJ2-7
CASRTSGRDEQYF
TGTGCCAGCAGGACTAGCGGGAGGGACGAGCAGTACTTC
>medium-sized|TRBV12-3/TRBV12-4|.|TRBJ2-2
CASSLRRTNTGELFF
TGTGCCAGCAGCCTACGCCGTACGAACACCGGGGAGCTGTTTTTT
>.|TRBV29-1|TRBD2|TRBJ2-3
CSVSAGGHDTQYF
TGCAGCGTCTCAGCGGGGGGGCATGATACGCAGTATTTT
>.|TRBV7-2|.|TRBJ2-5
CASSLGQQETQYF
TGTGCCAGCAGCTTAGGACAGCAAGAGACCCAGTACTTC
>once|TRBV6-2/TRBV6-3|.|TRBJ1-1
CASLTEMNTEAFF
TGTGCCAGCTTGACCGAAATGAACACTGAAGCTTTCTTT
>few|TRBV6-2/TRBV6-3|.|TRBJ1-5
CASSYGGYYSNQPQHF
TGTGCCAGCAGTTACGGGGGGTACTATAGCAATCAGCCCCAGCATTTT
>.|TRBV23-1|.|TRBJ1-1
CASSQDLGDTEAFF
TGCGCCAGCAGTCAGGACCTCGGGGACACTGAAGCTTTCTTT
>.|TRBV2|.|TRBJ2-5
CASSGQEGTQYF
TGTGCCAGCAGTGGCCAGGAAGGGACCCAGTACTTC
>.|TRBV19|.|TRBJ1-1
CASTVGDEEAFF
TGTGCCAGTACAGTGGGGGACGAAGAAGCTTTCTTT
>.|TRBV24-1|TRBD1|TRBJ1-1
CATSGQGGAEAFF
TGTGCCACCAGTGGACAGGGAGGCGCTGAAGCTTTCTTT